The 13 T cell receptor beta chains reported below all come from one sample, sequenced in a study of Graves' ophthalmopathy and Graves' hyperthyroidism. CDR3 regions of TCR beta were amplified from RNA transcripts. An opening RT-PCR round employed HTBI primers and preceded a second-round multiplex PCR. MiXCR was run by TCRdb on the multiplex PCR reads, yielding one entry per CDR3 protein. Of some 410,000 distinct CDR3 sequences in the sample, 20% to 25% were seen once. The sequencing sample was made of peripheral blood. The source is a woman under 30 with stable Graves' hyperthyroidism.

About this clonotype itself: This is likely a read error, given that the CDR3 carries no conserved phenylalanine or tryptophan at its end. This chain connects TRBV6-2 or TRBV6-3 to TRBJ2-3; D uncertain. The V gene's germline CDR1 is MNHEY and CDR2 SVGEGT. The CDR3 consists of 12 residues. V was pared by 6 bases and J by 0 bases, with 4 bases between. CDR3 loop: CASSPSTDTQYC. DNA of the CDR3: TGTGCCAGCAGCCCAAGCACAGATACGCAGTATTGT.

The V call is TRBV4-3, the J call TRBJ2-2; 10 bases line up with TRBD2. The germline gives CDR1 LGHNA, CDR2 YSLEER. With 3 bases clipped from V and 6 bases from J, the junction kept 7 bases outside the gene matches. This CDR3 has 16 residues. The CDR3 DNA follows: TGCGCCAGCAGCCAGAGACCTAGCGGGAGTGCCGGGGAGCTGTTTTTT. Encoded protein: CASSQRPSGSAGELFF.

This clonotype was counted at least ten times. This CDR3 is CASSTFLIRYF. The CDR3 bases are TGTGCCAGCAGTACCTTTTTAATTAGGTACTTC. V and J are TRBV12-3 or TRBV12-4 and TRBJ2-5; unclear D gene. Deletions cut 5 bases from V and 13 bases from J, with 14 bases between. This CDR3 has 11 residues.

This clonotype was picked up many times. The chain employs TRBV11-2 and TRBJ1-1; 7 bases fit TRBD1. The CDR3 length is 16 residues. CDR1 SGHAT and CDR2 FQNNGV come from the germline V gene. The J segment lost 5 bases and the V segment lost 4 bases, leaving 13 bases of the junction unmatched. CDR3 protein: CASSSVRGPPRTEAFF. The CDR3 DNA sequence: TGTGCCAGCAGCTCAGTAAGGGGGCCCCCGAGGACTGAAGCTTTCTTT.

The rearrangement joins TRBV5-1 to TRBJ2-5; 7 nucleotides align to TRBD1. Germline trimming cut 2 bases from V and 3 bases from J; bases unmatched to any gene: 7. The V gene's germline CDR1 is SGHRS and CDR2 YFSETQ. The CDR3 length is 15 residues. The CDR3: CASSFLTGQEETQYF. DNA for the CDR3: TGCGCCAGCAGCTTCTTGACAGGGCAGGAAGAGACCCAGTACTTC.

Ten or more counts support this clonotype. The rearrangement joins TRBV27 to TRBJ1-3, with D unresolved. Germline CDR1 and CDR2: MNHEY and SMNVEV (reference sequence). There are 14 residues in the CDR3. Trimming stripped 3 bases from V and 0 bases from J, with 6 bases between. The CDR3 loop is CASSFSSSGNTIYF. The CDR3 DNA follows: TGTGCCAGCAGTTTTAGCAGCTCTGGAAACACCATATATTTT.

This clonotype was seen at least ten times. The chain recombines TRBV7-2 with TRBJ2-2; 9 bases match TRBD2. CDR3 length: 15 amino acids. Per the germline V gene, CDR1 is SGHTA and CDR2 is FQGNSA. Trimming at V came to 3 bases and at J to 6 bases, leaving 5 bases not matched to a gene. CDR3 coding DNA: TGTGCCAGCAGCTTTCGCGGGAGGGCCTCCGGGGAGCTGTTTTTT. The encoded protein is CASSFRGRASGELFF.

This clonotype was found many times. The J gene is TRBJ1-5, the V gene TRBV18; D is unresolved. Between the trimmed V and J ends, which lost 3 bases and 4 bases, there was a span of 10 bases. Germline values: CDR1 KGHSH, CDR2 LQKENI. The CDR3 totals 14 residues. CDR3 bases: TGTGCCAGCTCACCCCAGAGTAGGAATCAGCCCCAGCATTTT. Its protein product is CASSPQSRNQPQHF.

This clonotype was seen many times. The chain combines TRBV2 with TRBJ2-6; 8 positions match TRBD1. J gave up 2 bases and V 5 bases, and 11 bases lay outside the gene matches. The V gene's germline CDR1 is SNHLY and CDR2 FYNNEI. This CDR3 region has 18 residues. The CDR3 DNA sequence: TGTGCCAGCAGTCGATTTCGTGGACAGGGAACTGGGGCCAACGTCCTGACTTTC. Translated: CASSRFRGQGTGANVLTF.

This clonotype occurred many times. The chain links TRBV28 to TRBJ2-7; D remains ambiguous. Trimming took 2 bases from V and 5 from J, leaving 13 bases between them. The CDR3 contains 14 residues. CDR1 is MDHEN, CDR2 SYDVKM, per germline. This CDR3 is CASSLIGAGDEQYF. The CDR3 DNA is TGTGCCAGCAGTTTAATTGGTGCTGGGGACGAGCAGTACTTC.

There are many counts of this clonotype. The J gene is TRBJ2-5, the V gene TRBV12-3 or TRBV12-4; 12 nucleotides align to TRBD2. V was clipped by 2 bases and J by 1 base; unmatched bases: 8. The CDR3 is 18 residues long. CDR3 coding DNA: TGTGCCAGCAGTTTAAGAGGTGGACTAGCGGGGACCCAAGAGACCCAGTACTTC. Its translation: CASSLRGGLAGTQETQYF.

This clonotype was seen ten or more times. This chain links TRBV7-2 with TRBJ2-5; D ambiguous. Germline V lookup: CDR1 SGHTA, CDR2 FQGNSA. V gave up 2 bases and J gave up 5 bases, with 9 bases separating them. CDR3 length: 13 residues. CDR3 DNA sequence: TGTGCCAGCAGCTTATTCCGCACGGAGACCCAGTACTTC. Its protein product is CASSLFRTETQYF.

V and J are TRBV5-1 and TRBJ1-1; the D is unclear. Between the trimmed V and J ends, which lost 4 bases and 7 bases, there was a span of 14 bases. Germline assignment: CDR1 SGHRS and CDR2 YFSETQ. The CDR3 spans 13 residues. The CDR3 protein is CASSPGGRGEAFF. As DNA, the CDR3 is TGCGCCAGCAGCCCCGGCGGGCGGGGTGAAGCTTTCTTT.